This entry describes one TCR beta chain. The antigen is unknown. Other DNA sequences in this sample translate to the same CDR3. This entry comes from a study of cytomegalovirus exposure and HLA in healthy donors. Regarding the study as a whole: Common viral pathogens were later found to be apparently linked to several of the most significant clusters. Later examination showed HLA-associated TCR beta chains had greater clonal expansion than equally common others.

PCR primers comprised 60 Vbeta and 13 Jbeta primers. Sequenced by immunoSEQ multiplex PCR; TCRdb stores in-frame clones only, minus some. Among 210,000 or so clones listed, 60% to 85% were seen once. Sequenced: PBMCs. This clonotype was sampled from a man aged 35-49 years in good health and CMV-seronegative.

The CDR3, as DNA: TGTGCCAGCAGCTTAAGCGGGAGGACCTACGAGCAGTACTTC. Translating it yields CASSLSGRTYEQYF. The rearrangement uses TRBV11-2 and TRBJ2-7; 9 bases align to TRBD2. In germline, CDR1 is SGHAT, CDR2 FQNNGV. The length of the CDR3 is 14 residues. V lost 2 bases, J lost 2 bases, and 1 base stayed unmatched.